A single sample gave rise to the 15 T cell receptor beta chains below, sequenced in a study of T cells in Graves' hyperthyroidism and ophthalmopathy. Authors of the study amplified TCR beta CDR3 regions from RNA transcripts. First-round RT-PCR of the TCR CDR3 relied on the HTBI primer set. TCRdb analysed the multiplex PCR reads with MiXCR anew, one entry per CDR3 protein. The table records roughly 330,000 distinct CDR3 sequences, around 17% of them present only once. Specimen: blood. These receptors were obtained from a man aged 30 to 39 with Graves' hyperthyroidism.

This chain joins TRBV11-2 and TRBJ2-1, with TRBD1 as a possible D gene (6 bases). The V end was cut by 2 bases, the J end by 9 bases, with 11 bases between. From germline, CDR1 is SGHAT and CDR2 FQNNGV. This CDR3 has 13 residues. Here the CDR3 reads CASSLYGQSEQFF. DNA of the CDR3: TGTGCCAGCAGCTTATATGGACAGTCTGAGCAGTTCTTC.

This clonotype was detected many times. The chain joins TRBV11-2 to TRBJ2-5, with D maybe TRBD2 (5 bases). Germline V CDR1 and CDR2: SGHAT, FQNNGV. Between the trimmed V and J ends, which lost 5 bases and 0 bases, there was a span of 19 bases. The CDR3 sequence is 17 residues long. For the CDR3, the DNA is TGTGCCAGCAGCACCCTACGGTGGCGGGCTTACCAAGAGACCCAGTACTTC. This gives the protein CASSTLRWRAYQETQYF.

The rearrangement uses TRBV9 and TRBJ2-1, with TRBD2 matching over 7 bases. Germline V gives CDR1 SGDLS, CDR2 YYNGEE. The CDR3 runs to 14 residues. V lost 0 bases to trimming and J lost 9 bases; unmatched junction nucleotides: 6. CDR3 DNA sequence: TGTGCCAGCAGCGTAGAGGGAGGGCGGCCTGAGCAGTTCTTC. Its translation: CASSVEGGRPEQFF.

The table lists this clonotype with many counts. This chain uses TRBV2 with TRBJ2-1; 8 positions agree with TRBD2. V shed 2 bases, J shed 10 bases, and the junction held 7 bases outside the gene matches. CDR1 is SNHLY and CDR2 is FYNNEI in the germline V gene. This CDR3 has 14 amino acids. DNA for the CDR3: TGTGCCAGCAGTGAACAAGCGGGAGTGGGCGAGCAGTTCTTC. This sequence encodes CASSEQAGVGEQFF.

This clonotype was counted ten times or more. This rearrangement joins TRBV28 to TRBJ2-2, with D uncertain. The length of the CDR3 is 16 residues. Trimming left V 6 bases short and J 4 bases short, with 18 bases between. Germline lookup yields CDR1 MDHEN and CDR2 SYDVKM. The CDR3 here is CASSFSQARFTGELFF. Here the CDR3 DNA reads TGTGCCAGCAGCTTTTCCCAAGCGCGATTCACCGGGGAGCTGTTTTTT.

This clonotype was picked up a small number of times. The chain carries TRBV15 and TRBJ2-1; 8 nucleotides match TRBD2. The CDR3 length is 17 residues. The trim removed 0 bases at V and 2 bases at J, leaving 6 bases unmatched. The germline V gene encodes CDR1 LNHNV and CDR2 YYDKDF (reference sequence). The DNA for the CDR3 is TGTGCCACCAGCAGAGAAACAGCGGGAGTCGCCTACAATGAGCAGTTCTTC. It yields the protein CATSRETAGVAYNEQFF.

This clonotype was observed many times. The genes are TRBV11-2 and TRBJ2-5; the D is unclear. The CDR3 loop spans 15 amino acids. In germline, CDR1 is SGHAT, CDR2 FQNNGV. Deletions cut 5 bases from V and 3 bases from J, with 16 bases between. CDR3 sequence: CASSQTVGVKETQYF. The DNA of the CDR3 is TGTGCCAGCAGCCAAACGGTTGGGGTAAAAGAGACCCAGTACTTC.

The chain carries TRBV4-2 and TRBJ1-5; D is unclear. The CDR3 is made up of 15 amino acids. The ends were cut back, 2 bases at V and 1 base at J, with 9 bases in the middle. The germline V gene encodes CDR1 LGHNA and CDR2 YNFKEQ. The CDR3 spells CASSQYTQSNQPQHF. DNA for the CDR3: TGTGCCAGCAGCCAATACACTCAGAGCAATCAGCCCCAGCATTTT.

This clonotype was recorded many times. The chain uses TRBV6-1 and TRBJ2-1, with D possibly called TRBD1 or TRBD2 (5 bases each). The CDR3 has 14 amino acids. Per the germline V gene, CDR1 is MNHNS and CDR2 is SASEGT. V lost 7 bases and J 2 bases, leaving 12 bases between the germline ends. This chain's CDR3 is CASTGTTPYNEQFF. The CDR3 DNA reads TGTGCCAGCACAGGGACGACGCCCTACAATGAGCAGTTCTTC.

Many counts were recorded for this clonotype. This sequence joins TRBV12-3 or TRBV12-4 and TRBJ1-2; D call uncertain. V dropped 6 bases and J dropped 8 bases, with 16 bases sitting between them. This CDR3 is 13 amino acids long. The CDR3 spells CASSLERFLGYTF. CDR3 bases: TGTGCCAGCAGCCTCGAACGGTTTCTGGGCTACACCTTC.

This clonotype has a handful of counts. This chain uses TRBV7-9 with TRBJ2-7; 8 bases fit TRBD1. J was trimmed by 5 bases and V by 6 bases; bases with no gene match: 6. The CDR3 spans 13 residues. Germline assignment: CDR1 SEHNR and CDR2 FQNEAQ (reference sequence). CDR3 sequence reads: CASSPTGVDEQYF. The CDR3 nucleotides read TGTGCCAGCAGTCCGACAGGGGTGGACGAGCAGTACTTC.

A few counts support this clonotype. The chain joins TRBV4-1 to TRBJ2-5; 7 bases are a match to TRBD2. In germline, CDR1 is MGHRA, CDR2 YSYEKL. This CDR3 region has 16 residues. The ends lost 2 bases at V and 1 base at J; junction bases unmatched: 7. The CDR3 is CASSQRGLAVQETQYF. CDR3 nucleotide sequence: TGCGCCAGCAGCCAAAGGGGTCTAGCGGTCCAAGAGACCCAGTACTTC.

This clonotype was seen ten or more times. In nucleotides, the CDR3 is TGTGCCAGCAGCCGAGGGGGCAAGCAGTACTTC. It is translated as CASSRGGKQYF. J is TRBJ2-7 and V is TRBV12-3 or TRBV12-4; 7 bases fit TRBD1. CDR3 length: 11 amino acids. V shed 6 bases, J shed 8 bases, and the junction held 4 bases outside the gene matches.

This clonotype was picked up many times. The chain is built from TRBV28 and TRBJ1-2; 9 bases align to TRBD1. Germline V gene lookup returns CDR1 MDHEN and CDR2 SYDVKM. The CDR3 runs to 16 residues. The J segment lost 5 bases and the V segment lost 4 bases, leaving 11 bases of the junction unmatched. The chain's CDR3 is CASSSTRTGEVYGYTF. The DNA of the CDR3 is TGTGCCAGCAGTTCTACCCGGACAGGGGAGGTGTATGGCTACACCTTC.

This clonotype was observed many times. This rearrangement joins TRBV3-1 to TRBJ1-3; no firm D call. Looked up from germline, CDR1 is LGHDT and CDR2 is YNNKEL (reference sequence). Trimming removed 3 bases at V and 0 bases at J, with 6 bases between. The CDR3 is 14 residues long. This chain's CDR3 is CASSHSSSGNTIYF. The CDR3 DNA reads TGTGCCAGCAGCCACAGCAGCTCTGGAAACACCATATATTTT.